This T cell receptor (beta chain) was captured by sequencing in a study of blood T cell dynamics during melanoma immunotherapy. This sample's time point: week 3, after first cycle of checkpoint inhibitor. Samples come from before therapy and from week 3 after the first blockade cycle. Here immunoSEQ multiplex PCR was the method, and the copy in TCRdb shows in-frame clones only, minus some. The top ten clones hold 0.18% of a sample with over 10,000 clones, around 91% of them seen once. The germline V gene has CDR1 SGHTA and CDR2 FQGNSA. CDR3 length: 14 amino acids. The origin of this receptor is a human donor with melanoma. V gene TRBV7-2 combines with J gene TRBJ2-5; D unclear. With the DNA end fitting TRBJ2-7 better, the J assignment may be wrong. The sample was effector memory CD8+ T cells from blood, taken from a patient treated with checkpoint blockade. CDR3: CASSDPGLSYEQYF. Here the CDR3 DNA reads TGTGCCAGCAGCGACCCCGGTCTATCCTACGAGCAGTACTTC.